The 28 T cell receptor beta chains in this list originate from one sample, sequenced in a study of CD8+ T cells in alopecia areata. cDNA prepared by RNA extraction and subsequent reverse transcription served as the template for sequencing. Some clones are missing from TCRdb's copy, which holds only in-frame ones; the method was immunoSEQ multiplex PCR. The sample comprises roughly 250,000 clones, around 67% of which are singletons, and 0.95% to 1.5% rests with the top ten. This specimen was CD4+ T cells sorted from blood, taken at week 0. These receptors originate from a human donor with alopecia areata.

The genes are TRBV5-1 and TRBJ2-5; D possibly corresponds to TRBD1 (6 bases). The CDR3 consists of 14 residues. V lost 2 bases to trimming and J lost 5 bases, with 13 bases between them. The germline CDR1 and CDR2 sequences are SGHRS and YFSETQ. This chain's CDR3 is CASSFRGDTETQYF. CDR3 coding DNA: TGCGCCAGCAGCTTCCGAGGGGACACGGAGACCCAGTACTTC. The complete variable domain, with remaining parts taken from reference TRBV5-1 and TRBJ2-5, reads KAGVTQTPRYLIKTRGQQVTLSCSPISGHRSVSWYQQTPGQGLQFLFEYFSETQRNKGNFPGRFSGRQFSNSRSEMNVSTLELGDSALYLCASSFRGDTETQYFGPGTRLLVL.

The chain links TRBV2 to TRBJ2-4; 8 bases match TRBD2. The trim removed 8 bases at V and 2 bases at J, leaving 11 bases unmatched. This CDR3 contains 16 residues. Germline V gene sequence: CDR1 SNHLY, CDR2 FYNNEI. CDR3 residues: CASRAGGIGTKNIQYF. The DNA for the CDR3 is TGTGCCAGCCGGGCGGGGGGCATCGGTACCAAAAACATTCAGTACTTC.

This clone was detected a few times. V gene TRBV30 combines with J gene TRBJ2-1; no clear D. CDR1 and CDR2 (germline): GTSNPN, SVGIG (reference sequence). V lost 3 bases and J lost 0, with 6 bases in between. The CDR3 has 13 amino acids. CDR3 sequence: CAWRFSSYNEQFF. The CDR3, as DNA: TGTGCCTGGAGATTCAGCTCCTACAATGAGCAGTTCTTC.

This clone was picked up a small number of times. The V and J genes are TRBV9 and TRBJ2-5, with 10 bases identical to TRBD1. J was trimmed by 5 bases and V by 4 bases; bases with no gene match: 8. The V gene's germline CDR1 is SGDLS and CDR2 YYNGEE. The CDR3 is made up of 15 amino acids. The CDR3 here is CASSSRQGAGETQYF. For the CDR3, the DNA is TGTGCCAGCAGCTCGAGACAGGGGGCAGGGGAGACCCAGTACTTC.

This chain joins TRBV5-4 and TRBJ1-6; D is possibly TRBD1 (5 bases). From germline, CDR1 is SGHNT and CDR2 YYREEE (reference sequence). The CDR3 runs to 12 residues. V dropped 5 bases and J dropped 8 bases, with 8 bases sitting between them. CDR3 in amino acids: CASRWDDSPLHF. The CDR3, as DNA: TGTGCCAGCAGATGGGACGATTCACCCCTCCACTTT.

A few counts support this clone. This chain links TRBV2 with TRBJ1-5; no reliable D call. This CDR3 is built from 13 residues. Germline CDR1 is SNHLY and CDR2 is FYNNEI. Trimming removed 9 bases at V and 3 bases at J, with 12 bases between. CDR3 loop: CASSQDTNQPQHF. The CDR3 region has the DNA TGTGCCAGTAGCCAGGATACCAATCAGCCCCAGCATTTT.

This rearrangement joins TRBV29-1 to TRBJ1-2, with a weak D call TRBD1 (6 bases). The germline V gene has CDR1 SQVTM and CDR2 ANQGSEA. The CDR3 sequence is 12 residues long. V lost 5 bases to trimming and J lost 4 bases, with 11 bases between them. The CDR3 is CSVWTAGYGYTF. CDR3 DNA: TGCAGCGTTTGGACAGCTGGCTATGGCTACACCTTC.

V is TRBV7-2 and J is TRBJ2-2; unclear D gene. Germline V gene sequence: CDR1 SGHTA, CDR2 FQGNSA. The CDR3 contains 13 residues. V was shortened by 7 bases and J by 1 base, with 7 bases between the two germline ends. In nucleotides, the CDR3 is TGTGCCAGCAAGAAGGAGAACACCGGGGAGCTGTTTTTT. Its translation is CASKKENTGELFF.

This sequence joins TRBV5-1 and TRBJ2-1, with a tentative D call TRBD1 (5 bases). CDR3 length: 13 residues. Trimming took off 4 bases at V and 6 bases at J, with 11 bases between the two ends. Germline assignment: CDR1 SGHRS and CDR2 YFSETQ. The CDR3 loop is CASSPVGANEQFF. The CDR3 region has the DNA TGCGCCAGCAGCCCCGTTGGGGCCAATGAGCAGTTCTTC.

The chain carries TRBV30 and TRBJ1-2, with a tentative D call TRBD1 (6 bases). The ends were cut back, 0 bases at V and 8 bases at J, with 13 bases in the middle. The CDR3 spans 13 residues. Germline-derived CDR1 and CDR2 are GTSNPN and SVGIG (reference sequence). This chain's CDR3 is CAWSVLGARGYTF. In nucleotides, the CDR3 is TGTGCCTGGAGTGTACTGGGGGCTCGAGGCTACACCTTC.

The chain links TRBV29-1 to TRBJ1-1; the match to TRBD1 covers 8 bases. Per germline, CDR1 SQVTM and CDR2 ANQGSEA. V dropped 1 base and J dropped 5; count of bases not matched to a gene: 6. This CDR3 is built from 14 residues. CDR3 protein: CSVEGQGKGTEAFF. CDR3 in DNA: TGCAGCGTTGAAGGACAGGGGAAGGGAACTGAAGCTTTCTTT.

This chain uses TRBV29-1 with TRBJ2-7, with no clear D. Germline V CDR1 and CDR2: SQVTM, ANQGSEA. The CDR3 totals 11 residues. Trimming left V 4 bases short and J 5 bases short, with 9 bases between. The CDR3 DNA reads TGCAGCGTTGTTTCGTTAGACGAGCAGTACTTC. Translation: CSVVSLDEQYF.

This chain links TRBV29-1 with TRBJ2-1; D unclear. The CDR3 extends over 14 amino acids. Germline V gene data show CDR1 as SQVTM and CDR2 as ANQGSEA. V was cut by 4 bases and J by 0 bases, with 10 bases left in between. CDR3 nucleotides: TGCAGCGTTGTAGAAAGTGGCTCCTACAATGAGCAGTTCTTC. It specifies CSVVESGSYNEQFF.

The rearrangement uses TRBV29-1 and TRBJ2-1; 9 bases map to TRBD2. The CDR3 length is 12 residues. Germline assignment: CDR1 SQVTM and CDR2 ANQGSEA. With V trimmed by 8 bases and J by 9 bases, 8 bases remained unmatched. Written as DNA, the CDR3 is TGCAGCACGAAAAGCGGGGGGAGTGAGCAGTTCTTC. It is translated as CSTKSGGSEQFF.

This clone was detected only a few times. This chain connects TRBV6-5 to TRBJ2-1; the match to TRBD1 covers 7 bases. V was clipped by 5 bases and J by 5 bases; unmatched bases: 9. CDR3 length equals 15 residues. The germline V gene has CDR1 MNHEY and CDR2 SVGAGI. Here the CDR3 reads CASSRRDSDHNEQFF. DNA of the CDR3: TGTGCCAGCAGTCGCCGGGACAGTGATCACAATGAGCAGTTCTTC.

This chain links TRBV6-5 with TRBJ1-1; D not resolved. The CDR3 contains 14 residues. In germline, CDR1 is MNHEY, CDR2 SVGAGI. Trimming took off 7 bases at V and 5 bases at J, with 17 bases between the two ends. This CDR3 is CASTSPAGRTEAFF. CDR3 nucleotide sequence: TGTGCCAGCACCAGCCCCGCCGGCCGAACTGAAGCTTTCTTT.

This clone turned up a few times. The chain combines TRBV6-5 with TRBJ1-2; 10 bases agree with TRBD1. The CDR3 extends over 13 amino acids. With 4 bases clipped from V and 7 bases from J, the junction kept 3 bases outside the gene matches. CDR1 is MNHEY and CDR2 is SVGAGI in the germline V gene. The CDR3 loop is CASSSDRGLGYTF. In DNA, the CDR3 is TGTGCCAGCAGTTCCGACAGGGGGCTTGGCTACACCTTC.

The chain joins TRBV30 to TRBJ2-5, with 10 bases that match TRBD2. V lost 5 bases, J lost 2 bases, and 5 bases stayed unmatched. Germline CDR1 and CDR2: GTSNPN and SVGIG (reference sequence). The length of the CDR3 is 14 residues. The CDR3 DNA is TGTGCCTGGGCGACTAGCGGGTCTCAAGAGACCCAGTACTTC. Its translation: CAWATSGSQETQYF.

The chain carries TRBV29-1 and TRBJ2-7; 8 nucleotides line up with TRBD1. The CDR3 runs 13 residues. Germline-derived CDR1 and CDR2 are SQVTM and ANQGSEA. The V segment lost 4 bases and the J segment 8 bases; nucleotides outside the gene matches: 10. The CDR3 DNA reads TGCAGCGTTGTTCCGGGACAGGTGACCCAGCAGTACTTC. It specifies CSVVPGQVTQQYF.

This clone was counted between two and nine times. J is TRBJ2-3 and V is TRBV29-1; D gene unclear. The V gene lost 1 base and the J gene lost 1 base, with 3 bases spanning the gap. Per germline, CDR1 SQVTM and CDR2 ANQGSEA. The CDR3 has 12 residues. CDR3 in amino acids: CSVEVGTDTQYF. CDR3 bases: TGCAGCGTTGAAGTCGGCACAGATACGCAGTATTTT.

V gene TRBV29-1 combines with J gene TRBJ2-7, with D unresolved. The V gene lost 4 bases and the J gene lost 5 bases, with 9 bases spanning the gap. Germline loops: CDR1 SQVTM, CDR2 ANQGSEA. The CDR3 is 11 residues long. CDR3 nucleotides: TGCAGCGTTGTCAACGGCCACGAGCAGTACTTC. Translation: CSVVNGHEQYF.

This clone was observed a handful of times. V is TRBV30 and J is TRBJ2-1; 8 positions match TRBD1. This CDR3 is 14 amino acids long. Germline V CDR1 and CDR2: GTSNPN, SVGIG (reference sequence). The V gene end was trimmed by 1 base and the J gene end by 7 bases; junction bases not matched to a gene: 6. The CDR3 DNA reads TGTGCCTGGAGTGATACAGGGGGGCGGAATGAGCAGTTCTTC. Translating gives CAWSDTGGRNEQFF.

The chain's CDR3 is CASSLVGGYNEQFF. CDR3 sequence (DNA): TGCGCCAGCAGCTTGGTCGGGGGATACAATGAGCAGTTCTTC. J is TRBJ2-1 and V is TRBV5-1; perhaps TRBD2 as D (6 bases). Germline assignment: CDR1 SGHRS and CDR2 YFSETQ. V gave up 0 bases and J gave up 4 bases, with 8 bases separating them. This CDR3 has 14 amino acids.

This clone was recorded only once. The CDR3 sequence: CAWRMGRQGGRNSPLHF. As DNA, the CDR3 is TGTGCCTGGAGGATGGGGAGACAGGGGGGAAGGAATTCACCCCTCCACTTT. This chain uses TRBV30 with TRBJ1-6, with 9 bases identical to TRBD1. V was pared by 3 bases and J by 7 bases, with 13 bases of the junction left unmatched. The CDR3 is made up of 17 amino acids. Germline assignment: CDR1 GTSNPN and CDR2 SVGIG (reference sequence).

This chain links TRBV6-5 with TRBJ1-6; D remains unclear. The CDR3 is 14 residues long. The V gene lost 7 bases and the J gene lost 10 bases, with 17 bases spanning the gap. CDR1 and CDR2 from the germline V gene are MNHEY and SVGAGI. CDR3 residues: CASTPRWERSPLHF. CDR3 sequence (DNA): TGTGCCAGCACCCCCCGGTGGGAACGATCACCCCTCCACTTT.

The chain carries TRBV5-1 and TRBJ1-1; D is possibly TRBD1 (6 bases). There are 13 residues in the CDR3. Germline V CDR1 and CDR2: SGHRS, YFSETQ. The V end lost 0 bases, the J end lost 10 bases, and 13 bases lay between the germline ends. The CDR3 bases are TGCGCCAGCAGCTTGGCGCGGCAGGACAGAGCTTTCTTT. It specifies CASSLARQDRAFF.

The chain couples TRBV30 to TRBJ1-6; 7 bases align to TRBD1. Looked up from germline, CDR1 is GTSNPN and CDR2 is SVGIG (reference sequence). The CDR3 runs 13 residues. J gave up 7 bases and V 3 bases, and 3 bases lay outside the gene matches. As DNA, the CDR3 is TGTGCCTGGAGGACAGGGAGAAATTCACCCCTCCACTTT. This codes for CAWRTGRNSPLHF.

The genes are TRBV30 and TRBJ1-2; no clear D. The CDR3 has 13 residues. Germline V gene sequence: CDR1 GTSNPN, CDR2 SVGIG (reference sequence). The V end lost 0 bases, the J end lost 7 bases, and 12 bases lay between the germline ends. The CDR3 DNA reads as TGTGCCTGGAGTGTTGCAAGGGATGGTGGCTACACCTTC. Translating it yields CAWSVARDGGYTF.